A single sample is the source of the 20 T cell receptor beta chains below, sequenced in a study of cytomegalovirus exposure and HLA in healthy donors. The assay was immunoSEQ multiplex PCR, and TCRdb's table has in-frame clones only and misses some. The sample includes fewer than 130,000 clones, approximately 89% seen only once; the top ten take under 2%. Sequenced material: PBMCs. These receptor sequences come from a woman aged 18-29 years in good health and CMV-seronegative.

In this sample, this clone turned up a few times. The gene calls are TRBV4-1 and TRBJ1-1; TRBD1 matches 7 bases. This CDR3 has 15 amino acids. Unmatched junction bases numbered 5, after V lost 3 bases and J lost 1 base. The V gene's germline CDR1 is MGHRA and CDR2 YSYEKL. CDR3 in DNA: TGCGCCAGCAGCCAGTACGACAGGGAGAACACTGAAGCTTTCTTT. Translated, it gives CASSQYDRENTEAFF.

The chain carries TRBV28 and TRBJ2-1, with TRBD2 matching over 8 bases. The V gene end was trimmed by 4 bases and the J gene end by 10 bases; junction bases not matched to a gene: 12. The V gene's germline CDR1 is MDHEN and CDR2 SYDVKM. The CDR3 contains 15 residues. CDR3 sequence reads: CASSSPPGTSTEQFF. The DNA for the CDR3 is TGTGCCAGCAGTTCACCACCAGGGACTAGTACAGAGCAGTTCTTC.

The chain employs TRBV29-1 and TRBJ2-1; D is perhaps TRBD2 (7 bases). CDR3 size: 12 residues. Germline CDR1 reads SQVTM; CDR2 reads ANQGSEA. This CDR3 is CTATAGANEQFF. Written as DNA, the CDR3 is TGCACCGCGACCGCGGGGGCCAATGAGCAGTTCTTC.

This chain links TRBV6-5 with TRBJ2-7; 9 bases agree with TRBD1. J lost 3 bases, V lost 0 bases, and 3 bases had no gene match. Looked up from germline, CDR1 is MNHEY and CDR2 is SVGAGI. CDR3 size: 15 residues. CDR3 residues: CASSYSGDRDYEQYF. The CDR3 bases are TGTGCCAGCAGTTACTCGGGGGACAGGGACTACGAGCAGTACTTC.

The chain combines TRBV6-5 with TRBJ1-5; D gene uncertain. This CDR3 has 13 amino acids. In germline, CDR1 is MNHEY, CDR2 SVGAGI. V lost 5 bases and J lost 3, with 8 bases in between. CDR3 DNA: TGTGCCAGCAGTCCCGACAACAATCAGCCCCAGCATTTT. It is translated as CASSPDNNQPQHF.

V and J are TRBV11-2 and TRBJ2-1, with a possible D match to TRBD2 (5 bases). The CDR3 is 13 amino acids. The germline V gene encodes CDR1 SGHAT and CDR2 FQNNGV. Trimming pared 3 bases from V and 9 bases from J, leaving 12 bases between. CDR3 nucleotides: TGTGCCAGCAGCTTTAACCCACGGGGTGAGCAGTTCTTC. It specifies CASSFNPRGEQFF.

CDR3 in DNA: TGTGCCAGCAGGCAACAGGGGGCGCCTGGAAACACCATATATTTT. As protein: CASRQQGAPGNTIYF. The chain uses TRBV7-2 and TRBJ1-3, with 9 bases that match TRBD1. CDR1 and CDR2 (germline): SGHTA, FQGNSA. V dropped 6 bases and J dropped 2; count of bases not matched to a gene: 5. The CDR3 sequence is 15 residues long. Drawing the rest from reference TRBV7-2 and TRBJ1-3, the complete variable domain is GAGVSQSPSNKVTEKGKDVELRCDPISGHTALYWYRQSLGQGLEFLIYFQGNSAPDKSGLPSDRFSAERTGGSVSTLTIQRTQQEDSAVYLCASRQQGAPGNTIYFGEGSWLTVV.

This clone showed up just a few times. The rearrangement uses TRBV10-3 and TRBJ1-2, with no clear D. From germline, CDR1 is ENHRY and CDR2 SYGVKD. CDR3 length: 11 amino acids. Trimming took 4 bases from V and 8 from J, leaving 8 bases between them. The CDR3 DNA reads as TGTGCCATCAGTGGGAGCCACGGCTACACCTTC. Residues: CAISGSHGYTF.

The chain is built from TRBV5-1 and TRBJ2-5, with 10 bases lining up with TRBD2. The trim removed 6 bases at V and 3 bases at J, leaving 5 bases unmatched. The CDR3 length is 14 residues. In germline, CDR1 is SGHRS, CDR2 YFSETQ. This CDR3 is CASNIGLAEETQYF. The CDR3 DNA follows: TGCGCCAGCAACATCGGACTAGCGGAAGAGACCCAGTACTTC.

The chain recombines TRBV10-3 with TRBJ1-1; 8 bases map to TRBD1. The CDR3 sequence is 18 residues long. V shed 0 bases and J 1 base; nucleotides not matched to a gene: 10. Germline CDR1 is ENHRY and CDR2 is SYGVKD. In DNA, the CDR3 is TGTGCCATCAGTGAGTCGTCAGGGGGCCCGGGAGGGAACACTGAAGCTTTCTTT. Protein product: CAISESSGGPGGNTEAFF.

This clone was counted a single time. The V gene is TRBV4-1, the J gene TRBJ2-1; 10 nucleotides match TRBD2. V dropped 3 bases and J dropped 9; count of bases not matched to a gene: 11. The V gene's germline CDR1 is MGHRA and CDR2 YSYEKL. This CDR3 has 16 amino acids. CDR3 coding DNA: TGCGCCAGCAGCCACCCGTCCGGGACTAGCGCAGGTGAGCAGTTCTTC. It codes for CASSHPSGTSAGEQFF.

The rearrangement uses TRBV5-4 and TRBJ1-1; weak D call: TRBD1 (6 bases). The CDR3 is 14 residues long. V was clipped by 0 bases and J by 3 bases, with 9 bases between them. CDR1 and CDR2 (germline): SGHNT, YYREEE (reference sequence). The CDR3 spells CASSLGGGDTEAFF. The CDR3 coding sequence is TGTGCCAGCAGCTTGGGAGGGGGGGACACTGAAGCTTTCTTT.

J is TRBJ2-1 and V is TRBV2, with TRBD1 as a possible D gene (6 bases). Germline V gene sequence: CDR1 SNHLY, CDR2 FYNNEI. CDR3 size: 15 residues. Trimming removed 4 bases at V and 7 bases at J, with 17 bases between. CDR3 in DNA: TGTGCCAGCAGTGTGCAGGGGCGAACGGGGAATGAGCAGTTCTTC. Translating it yields CASSVQGRTGNEQFF.

The chain joins TRBV30 to TRBJ1-4; no firm D call. There are 13 residues in the CDR3. Trimming removed 3 bases at V and 4 bases at J, with 9 bases between. From germline, CDR1 is GTSNPN and CDR2 SVGIG (reference sequence). The chain's CDR3 is CAWRSQFNEKLFF. The CDR3 DNA is TGTGCCTGGAGATCGCAGTTTAATGAAAAACTGTTTTTT.

The rearrangement joins TRBV27 to TRBJ2-2; D possibly corresponds to TRBD2 (6 bases). The V end was cut by 0 bases, the J end by 7 bases, with 15 bases between. The CDR3 sequence is 16 residues long. CDR1 and CDR2 from the germline V gene are MNHEY and SMNVEV (reference sequence). The CDR3 DNA reads TGTGCCAGCAGTTTATCGAGGCCCGGGGAGGACGGGGAGCTGTTTTTT. Translation: CASSLSRPGEDGELFF.

The chain combines TRBV11-1 with TRBJ1-1; 7 nucleotides align to TRBD1. Germline CDR1 SGHAT, CDR2 FQDESV (reference sequence). V lost 5 bases and J lost 0; bases outside the gene matches: 6. The CDR3 sequence is 15 residues long. The CDR3 spells CASSIIQGVNTEAFF. The CDR3 DNA is TGTGCCAGCAGCATCATTCAGGGGGTGAACACTGAAGCTTTCTTT.

The gene calls are TRBV5-6 and TRBJ2-7, with 7 bases fitting TRBD2. The V segment lost 4 bases and the J segment 3 bases; nucleotides outside the gene matches: 13. This CDR3 has 16 amino acids. Germline lookup yields CDR1 SGHDT and CDR2 YYEEEE. In nucleotides, the CDR3 is TGTGCCAGCAGCAGTTCGGGGAGGGGTCCGGACTACGAGCAGTACTTC. As protein: CASSSSGRGPDYEQYF.

The chain is built from TRBV29-1 and TRBJ2-7, with 7 bases lining up with TRBD1. The CDR3 extends over 13 amino acids. Losses at the gene ends were 6 bases for V and 2 bases for J; bases not matched to a gene: 7. Germline V gene lookup returns CDR1 SQVTM and CDR2 ANQGSEA. CDR3 sequence (DNA): TGCAGCGTGGCCGGGACAGTCACCTACGAGCAGTACTTC. Its translation: CSVAGTVTYEQYF.

The chain is built from TRBV7-9 and TRBJ1-6, with D possibly being TRBD1 (6 bases). Germline assignment: CDR1 SEHNR and CDR2 FQNEAQ (reference sequence). V shed 4 bases and J shed 7 bases, with 11 bases lying between them. This CDR3 contains 14 residues. The CDR3 loop is CASSYWGQNSPLHF. The CDR3 DNA follows: TGTGCCAGCAGCTATTGGGGGCAGAATTCACCCCTCCACTTT.

This chain joins TRBV6-5 and TRBJ1-2; D is ambiguous. V dropped 0 bases and J dropped 2 bases, with 7 bases sitting between them. There are 14 residues in the CDR3. Germline V lookup: CDR1 MNHEY, CDR2 SVGAGI. The CDR3 loop is CASSYSGENYGYTF. The CDR3 DNA reads TGTGCCAGCAGTTACTCGGGAGAGAACTATGGCTACACCTTC.